This TCR beta chain was found in a study of T cells expressing NK-cell markers. Turning to the study itself: HCMV seropositivity characterized seven of the eight sequenced donors, and seronegativity one. Overall study results and limits: Six donors carried dominant NKG2C+ clonotypes that made up roughly 1.0-8% of their CD8+ T cells.

TCRdb reanalyzed the 5' RACE reads, giving one entry per CDR3 protein sequence and no DNA. This table lists almost 450,000 distinct CDR3 sequences. As regards this clonotype: Its antigen is currently unknown.

Germline loops: CDR1 LGHNA, CDR2 YNFKEQ. The CDR3 has 19 amino acids. The receptor was isolated from a woman between 18 and 70 years old in good health. The chain combines TRBV4-2 with TRBJ2-3; TCRdb lists TRBD1, though no DNA is available to test this call. Material: blood T cells: a sorted CD56 or NKG2C T cell subset, CD4+ or CD8+ T cells, or bulk PBMC T cells (not recorded which). The CDR3 protein is CASSQDQGWEPTSTDTQYF.